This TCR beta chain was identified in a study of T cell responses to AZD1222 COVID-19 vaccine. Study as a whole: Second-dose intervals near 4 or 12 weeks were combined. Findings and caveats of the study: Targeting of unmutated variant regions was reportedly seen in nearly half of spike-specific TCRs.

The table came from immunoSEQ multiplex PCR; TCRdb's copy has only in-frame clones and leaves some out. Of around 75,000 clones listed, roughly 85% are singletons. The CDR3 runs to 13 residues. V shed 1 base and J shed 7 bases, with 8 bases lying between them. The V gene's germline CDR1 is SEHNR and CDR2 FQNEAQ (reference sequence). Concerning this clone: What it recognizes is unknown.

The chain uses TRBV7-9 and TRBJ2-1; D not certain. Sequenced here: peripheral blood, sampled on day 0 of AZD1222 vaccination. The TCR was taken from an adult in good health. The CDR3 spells CASSLGASNEQFF. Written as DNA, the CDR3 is TGTGCCAGCAGCTTAGGTGCGAGTAATGAGCAGTTCTTC.